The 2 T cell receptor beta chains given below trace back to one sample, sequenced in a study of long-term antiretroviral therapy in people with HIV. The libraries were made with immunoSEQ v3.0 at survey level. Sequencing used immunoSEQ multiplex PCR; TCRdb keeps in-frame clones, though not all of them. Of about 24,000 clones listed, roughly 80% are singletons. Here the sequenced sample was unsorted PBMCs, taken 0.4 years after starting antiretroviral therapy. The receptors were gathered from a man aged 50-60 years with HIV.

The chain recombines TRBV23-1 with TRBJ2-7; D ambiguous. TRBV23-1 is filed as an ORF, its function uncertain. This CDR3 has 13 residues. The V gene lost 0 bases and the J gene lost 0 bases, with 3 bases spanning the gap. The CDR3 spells CASSQSGSYEQYF. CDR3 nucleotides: TGCGCCAGCAGTCAATCGGGCTCCTACGAGCAGTACTTC.

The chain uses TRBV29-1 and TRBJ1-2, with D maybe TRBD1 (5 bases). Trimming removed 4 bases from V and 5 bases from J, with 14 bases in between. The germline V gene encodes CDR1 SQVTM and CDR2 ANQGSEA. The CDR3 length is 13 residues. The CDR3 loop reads CSVAPGGDYGYTF. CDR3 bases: TGCAGCGTTGCCCCCGGAGGGGATTATGGCTACACCTTC.